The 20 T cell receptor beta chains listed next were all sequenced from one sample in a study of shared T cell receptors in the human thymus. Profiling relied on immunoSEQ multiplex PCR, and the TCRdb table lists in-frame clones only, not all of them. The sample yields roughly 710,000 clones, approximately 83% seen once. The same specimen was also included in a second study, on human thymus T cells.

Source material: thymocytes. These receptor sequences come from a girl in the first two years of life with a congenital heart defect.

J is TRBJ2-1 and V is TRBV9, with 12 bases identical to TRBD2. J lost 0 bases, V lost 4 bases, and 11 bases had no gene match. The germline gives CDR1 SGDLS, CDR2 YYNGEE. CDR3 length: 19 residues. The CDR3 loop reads CASSPKGLAGPDSYNEQFF. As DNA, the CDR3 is TGTGCCAGCAGCCCAAAAGGACTAGCGGGGCCGGACTCCTACAATGAGCAGTTCTTC.

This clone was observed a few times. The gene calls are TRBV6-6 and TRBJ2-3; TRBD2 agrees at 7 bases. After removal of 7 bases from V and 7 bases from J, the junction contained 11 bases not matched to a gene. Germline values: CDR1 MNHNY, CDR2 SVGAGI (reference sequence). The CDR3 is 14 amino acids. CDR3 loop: CASTYGSSGHTQYF. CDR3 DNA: TGTGCCAGCACCTACGGGTCTAGCGGACATACGCAGTATTTT.

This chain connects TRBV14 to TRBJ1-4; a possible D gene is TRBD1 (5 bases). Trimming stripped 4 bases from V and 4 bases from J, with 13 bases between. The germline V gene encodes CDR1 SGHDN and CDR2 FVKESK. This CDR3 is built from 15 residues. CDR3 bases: TGTGCCAGCAGCCCCCGCCGGGGGAATAATGAAAAACTGTTTTTT. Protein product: CASSPRRGNNEKLFF. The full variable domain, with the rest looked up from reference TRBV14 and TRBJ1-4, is EAGVTQFPSHSVIEKGQTVTLRCDPISGHDNLYWYRRVMGKEIKFLLHFVKESKQDESGMPNNRFLAERTGGTYSTLKVQPAELEDSGVYFCASSPRRGNNEKLFFGSGTQLSVL.

The CDR3 region is CASSIMASGQNEQFF. In nucleotides, the CDR3 is TGTGCCAGTAGTATCATGGCTAGCGGGCAGAATGAGCAGTTCTTC. This chain connects TRBV19 to TRBJ2-1, with 8 bases lining up with TRBD2. The length of the CDR3 is 15 residues. CDR1 is LNHDA, CDR2 SQIVND, per germline (reference sequence). V lost 3 bases to trimming and J lost 7 bases; unmatched junction nucleotides: 8.

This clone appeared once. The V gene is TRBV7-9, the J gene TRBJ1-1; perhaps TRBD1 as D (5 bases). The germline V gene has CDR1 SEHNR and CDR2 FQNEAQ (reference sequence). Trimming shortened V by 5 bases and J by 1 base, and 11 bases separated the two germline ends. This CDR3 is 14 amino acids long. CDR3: CASSLGTSNTEAFF. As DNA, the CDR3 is TGTGCCAGCAGCCTCGGGACTTCGAACACTGAAGCTTTCTTT.

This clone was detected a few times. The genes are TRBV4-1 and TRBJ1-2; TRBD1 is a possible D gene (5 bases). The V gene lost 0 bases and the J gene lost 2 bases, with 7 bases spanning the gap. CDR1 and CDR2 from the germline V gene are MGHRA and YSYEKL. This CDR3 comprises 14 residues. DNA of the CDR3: TGCGCCAGCAGCCAAGATCAGGGAAACTATGGCTACACCTTC. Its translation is CASSQDQGNYGYTF.

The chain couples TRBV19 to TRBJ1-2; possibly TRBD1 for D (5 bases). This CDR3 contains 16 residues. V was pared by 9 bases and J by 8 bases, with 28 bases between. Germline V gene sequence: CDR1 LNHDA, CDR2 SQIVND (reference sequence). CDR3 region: CASRPPSGLLSRGYTF. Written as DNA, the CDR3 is TGTGCCAGCCGGCCCCCATCGGGACTCCTCTCGCGGGGCTACACCTTC.

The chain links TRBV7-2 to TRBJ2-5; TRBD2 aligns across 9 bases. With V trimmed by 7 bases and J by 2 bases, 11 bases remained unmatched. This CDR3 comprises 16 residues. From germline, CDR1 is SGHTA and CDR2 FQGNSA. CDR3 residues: CASKARAGGPQETQYF. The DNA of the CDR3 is TGTGCCAGCAAGGCCCGAGCGGGGGGCCCACAAGAGACCCAGTACTTC.

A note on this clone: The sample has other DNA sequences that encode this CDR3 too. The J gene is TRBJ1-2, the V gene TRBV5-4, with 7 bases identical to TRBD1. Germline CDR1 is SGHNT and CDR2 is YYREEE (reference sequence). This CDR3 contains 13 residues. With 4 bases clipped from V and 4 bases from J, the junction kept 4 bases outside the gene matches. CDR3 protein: CASSLDRVYGYTF. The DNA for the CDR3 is TGTGCCAGCAGCCTCGACAGGGTCTATGGCTACACCTTC.

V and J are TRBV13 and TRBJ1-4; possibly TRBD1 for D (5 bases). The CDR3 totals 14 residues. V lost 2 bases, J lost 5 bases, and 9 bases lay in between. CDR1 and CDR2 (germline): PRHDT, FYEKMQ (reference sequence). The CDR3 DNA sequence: TGTGCCAGCAGCTTAAGGGGATTCAATGAAAAACTGTTTTTT. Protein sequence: CASSLRGFNEKLFF.

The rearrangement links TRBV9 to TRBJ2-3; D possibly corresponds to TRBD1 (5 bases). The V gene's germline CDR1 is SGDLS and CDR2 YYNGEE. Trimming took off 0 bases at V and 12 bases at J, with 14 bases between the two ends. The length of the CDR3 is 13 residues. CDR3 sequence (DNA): TGTGCCAGCAGCGTAGCTTTTGACAGTCCTCAGTATTTT. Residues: CASSVAFDSPQYF.

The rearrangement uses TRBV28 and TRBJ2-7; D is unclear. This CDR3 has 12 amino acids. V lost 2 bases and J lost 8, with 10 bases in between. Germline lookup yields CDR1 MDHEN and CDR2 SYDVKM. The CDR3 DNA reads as TGTGCCAGCAGTTTACCGGAGCCGAAGCAGTACTTC. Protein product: CASSLPEPKQYF.

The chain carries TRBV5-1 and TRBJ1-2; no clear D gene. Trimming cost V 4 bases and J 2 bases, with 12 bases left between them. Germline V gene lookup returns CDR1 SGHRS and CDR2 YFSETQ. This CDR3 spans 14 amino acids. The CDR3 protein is CASSARATNYGYTF. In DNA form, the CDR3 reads TGCGCCAGCAGCGCCCGAGCAACGAACTATGGCTACACCTTC.

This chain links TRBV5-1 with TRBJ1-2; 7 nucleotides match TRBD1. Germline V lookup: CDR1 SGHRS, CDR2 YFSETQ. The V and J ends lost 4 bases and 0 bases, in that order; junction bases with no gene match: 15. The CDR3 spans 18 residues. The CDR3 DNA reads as TGCGCCAGCAGCCCGGACCACCGGGACAGTCTTTCTAACTATGGCTACACCTTC. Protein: CASSPDHRDSLSNYGYTF.

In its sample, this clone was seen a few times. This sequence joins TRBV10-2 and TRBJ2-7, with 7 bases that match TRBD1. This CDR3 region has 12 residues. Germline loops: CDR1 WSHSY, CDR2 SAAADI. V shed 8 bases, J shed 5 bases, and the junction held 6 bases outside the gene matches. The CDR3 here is CASGTGADEQYF. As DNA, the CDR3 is TGCGCCAGCGGAACAGGGGCGGACGAGCAGTACTTC.

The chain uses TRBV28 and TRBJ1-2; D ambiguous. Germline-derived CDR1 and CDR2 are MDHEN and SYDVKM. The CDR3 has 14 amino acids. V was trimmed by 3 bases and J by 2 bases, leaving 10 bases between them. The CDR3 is CASSFHNGNYGYTF. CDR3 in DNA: TGTGCCAGCAGTTTTCATAACGGGAACTATGGCTACACCTTC.

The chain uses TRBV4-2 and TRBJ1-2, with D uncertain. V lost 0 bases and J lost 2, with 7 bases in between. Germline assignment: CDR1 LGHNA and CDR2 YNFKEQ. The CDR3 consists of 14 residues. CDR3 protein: CASSQERANYGYTF. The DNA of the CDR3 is TGTGCCAGCAGCCAAGAGAGAGCCAACTATGGCTACACCTTC.

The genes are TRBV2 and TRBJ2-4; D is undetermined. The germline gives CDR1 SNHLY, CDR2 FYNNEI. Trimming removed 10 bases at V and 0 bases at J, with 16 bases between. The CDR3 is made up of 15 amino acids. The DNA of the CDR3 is TGTGCCATAAGAAAAGATGAACTAGCCAAAAACATTCAGTACTTC. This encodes CAIRKDELAKNIQYF.

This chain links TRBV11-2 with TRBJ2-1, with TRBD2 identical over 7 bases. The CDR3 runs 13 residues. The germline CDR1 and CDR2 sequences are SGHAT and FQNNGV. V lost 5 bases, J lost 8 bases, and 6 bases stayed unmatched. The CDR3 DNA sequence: TGTGCCAGCAGCCCCGGGGGGAGGGATGAGCAGTTCTTC. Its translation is CASSPGGRDEQFF.

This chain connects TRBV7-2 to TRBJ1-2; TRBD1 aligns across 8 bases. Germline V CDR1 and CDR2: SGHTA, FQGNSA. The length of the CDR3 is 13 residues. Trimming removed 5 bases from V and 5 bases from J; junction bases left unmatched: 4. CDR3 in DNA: TGTGCCAGCAGCCCCCGACAGGGGTATGGCTACACCTTC. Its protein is CASSPRQGYGYTF.